Below, one TCR beta chain is given with its context. The data were taken from a study of control samples from healthy donors and cancer patients. Only in-frame clones appear in the TCRdb table, and some are missing; sequencing was by immunoSEQ multiplex PCR. Among about 130,000 clones listed, around 92% were seen once. The V end lost 6 bases, the J end lost 3 bases, and 13 bases lay between the germline ends. This CDR3 has 14 residues. Germline lookup yields CDR1 SGHNT and CDR2 YYREEE (reference sequence). The TCR sequence derives from a man aged 45-65 years with head and neck cancer. Material: PBMCs. The J gene is TRBJ2-1, the V gene TRBV5-4; D is perhaps TRBD1 (6 bases). In nucleotides, the CDR3 is TGTGCCAGCAACGCCGGGACAAACTACAATGAGCAGTTCTTC. Translating it yields CASNAGTNYNEQFF.